Below, one T cell receptor (beta chain) is given with its context. This CDR3 region has 18 residues. Trimming cost V 4 bases and J 3 bases, with 22 bases left between them. Germline CDR1 MGHRA, CDR2 YSYEKL. This entry is derived from a study of T cell changes during pregnancy in multiple sclerosis. This table comes from immunoSEQ multiplex PCR, and its TCRdb copy is limited to in-frame clones, with some not included. The table lists roughly 90,000 clones, 75% to 95% of them singletons. Sequences were derived from peripheral blood, sampled before pregnancy. The V gene is TRBV4-1, the J gene TRBJ1-3, with D perhaps matching TRBD1 (5 bases). The origin of this receptor is a female donor with multiple sclerosis, enrolled in a pregnancy study. Written as DNA, the CDR3 is TGCGCCAGCAGCCCAGGTTTTAGACAGCGAAATATTGGAAACACCATATATTTT. Its protein is CASSPGFRQRNIGNTIYF.